This T cell receptor (beta chain) was found in a study of brain metastases from non-small cell lung cancer. Study-level results: Fewer infiltrating T cells were found in brain metastases than primaries. Brain metastases shared most TCR repertoire with primaries, with sparse T cells. Compared with their matched primary tumors, around 68% of brain metastases showed expanded T-cell clones.

About this clone itself: Antigen unknown.

Profiled with immunoSEQ multiplex PCR; TCRdb holds only in-frame clones, not every one. The sample includes over a thousand clones, around four fifths of them seen just once. Germline V gene data show CDR1 as MNHEY and CDR2 as SMNVEV (reference sequence). Trimming cost V 5 bases and J 2 bases, with 21 bases left between them. The CDR3 has 17 amino acids. The sequencing input was primary lung tumor tissue. The chain has TRBV27 and TRBJ1-2; D remains unclear. The origin of this receptor is a donor aged 40 or older with non-small cell lung cancer. CDR3 coding DNA: TGTGCCAGCAGTAGGGAGGGTCGTCGGGGAAAAAACTATGGCTACACCTTC. It specifies CASSREGRRGKNYGYTF.